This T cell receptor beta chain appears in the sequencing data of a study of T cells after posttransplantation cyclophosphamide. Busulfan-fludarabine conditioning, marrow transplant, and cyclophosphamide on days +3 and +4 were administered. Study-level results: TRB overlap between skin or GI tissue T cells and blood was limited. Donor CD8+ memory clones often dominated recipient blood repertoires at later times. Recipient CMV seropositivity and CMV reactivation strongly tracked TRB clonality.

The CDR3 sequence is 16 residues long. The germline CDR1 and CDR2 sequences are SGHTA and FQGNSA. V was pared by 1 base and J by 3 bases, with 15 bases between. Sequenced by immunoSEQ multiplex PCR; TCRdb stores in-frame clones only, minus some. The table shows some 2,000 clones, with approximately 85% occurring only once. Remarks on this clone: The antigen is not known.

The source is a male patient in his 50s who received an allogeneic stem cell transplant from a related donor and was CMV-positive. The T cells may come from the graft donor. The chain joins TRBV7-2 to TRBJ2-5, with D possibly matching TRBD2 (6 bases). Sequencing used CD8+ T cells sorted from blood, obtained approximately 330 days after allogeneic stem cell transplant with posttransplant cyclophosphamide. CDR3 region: CASSLELGGSKETQYF. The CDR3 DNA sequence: TGTGCCAGCAGCTTAGAGCTCGGGGGTAGCAAAGAGACCCAGTACTTC. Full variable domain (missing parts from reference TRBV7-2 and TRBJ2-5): GAGVSQSPSNKVTEKGKDVELRCDPISGHTALYWYRQSLGQGLEFLIYFQGNSAPDKSGLPSDRFSAERTGGSVSTLTIQRTQQEDSAVYLCASSLELGGSKETQYFGPGTRLLVL.